This TCR beta chain was sequenced during a study of blood T cell repertoires in COVID-19 (dated by TCRdb to 2018 to 2021). The study in broad terms: Collaborator samples came from the United States, Italy and Spain and covered acute and convalescent phases of COVID-19. The prospective study material was composed of cDNA or gDNA derived from T cells, B-cell-depleted T cells, or PBMCs. Deeply sampled blood TCRbeta repertoires from subjects exposed to, actively infected with, or recovered from COVID-19 were included in the dataset. The repertoires were made available in a free public database intended to serve as a resource for research on the immune response to SARS-CoV-2. Samples came from the ongoing ImmuneRACE study (first 160 participants) plus 1,254 subjects from 6 global collaborators. A de-identified subject ID, COVID-19 status, age in years and sex were almost always included in the sample metadata. Where available, HLA class I and class II types were taken from metadata supplied by the sample provider and were not determined by assay-based typing.

Regarding this clone: The antigen this receptor binds is unknown. No per-base quality is available; no much larger clone lies one base away.

Collaborating institutions collected whole blood in K2EDTA tubes following their own protocols. For TCRbeta analysis, collaborator samples were shipped as frozen whole blood, as isolated PBMCs, or as DNA extracted from either sample type. TCRbeta CDR3 regions were amplified from genomic DNA using the immunoSEQ Assay, a bias-controlled multiplex PCR. In the original analysis: Within the assay, amplification of reference gene primers was used to estimate how many nucleated cells each sample contained. Sequence reads were collapsed and filtered to measure the absolute abundance of every unique TCRbeta CDR3 rearrangement. For each sample, productive Simpson clonality was calculated by taking the square root of Simpson's diversity index across productive rearrangements. Held by TCRdb, this immuneACCESS table contains in-frame sequences only and omits some clones. Under half of the omission traces to an unresolved V gene where checked; the cause of the rest is unknown. The V and J calls and the clone size are those of that table, but D and trimming were determined from the DNA. In this sample the table shows about 280,000 clones, around nine tenths of which occur a single time. About 10% of the sample rests with the top ten.

The germline V end is reduced by 0 bases and the J end by 6 bases; junction bases left unmatched: 5. From its cysteine to its phenylalanine, the CDR3 spans 17 amino acids. Only the CDR3 region is kept as DNA, spanning 51 bases read in frame from base 1. Via the germline V gene, CDR1 is MGHRA and CDR2 YSYEKL. What the authors observed across the whole study: The quantity of clinical and demographic metadata differed by source and by participant and was supplied without curation.

Sequenced input: peripheral blood. In this chain, TRBV4-1 is recombined with TRBJ2-2; 12 bases in the middle match TRBD2. The TCR originated in a man aged 35-49 years with active or convalescent COVID-19. In nucleotides, the sequence is TGCGCCAGCAGCCAAGATCCCCTAGCGGGAGGGGCCGGGGAGCTGTTTTTT. It is translated as CASSQDPLAGGAGELFF.